This T cell receptor beta chain is from a study of neurological immune-mediated disorders. Study results and limitations: Falling below healthy controls, multiple sclerosis showed the least TCR clonal expansion, while HTLV-1-associated myelopathy showed the most.

This clonotype was recorded at least ten times. The antigen is undetermined. The sample's time point: longitudinal time-point 2. The unsorted libraries were generated from a total of 2 million PBMCs, which had been stored in RNAlater at -80 C. The V gene's germline CDR1 is SGHRS and CDR2 YFSETQ. The CDR3 runs 15 residues. Trimming stripped 0 bases from V and 5 bases from J, with 11 bases between. Whenever a sequencing run was performed, it yielded over 170 million TCR-beta sequences from 15-18 subjects. Via MiXCR, TCRdb re-called the 5' RACE reads, giving one row per CDR3 protein. There are about 90,000 distinct CDR3 sequences in the sample; 13% occur only once, and roughly 4.8% lies in the top ten.

J is TRBJ2-2 and V is TRBV5-1; the D is unclear. The sequencing sample was made of PBMCs. This receptor was taken from a female donor with HTLV-1-associated myelopathy (HAM/TSP). The CDR3 coding sequence is TGCGCCAGCAGCTTGGGACACGTCGGAACCGGGGAGCTGTTTTTT. Protein: CASSLGHVGTGELFF.